Sequencing of this T cell receptor (beta chain) was carried out in a study of T-cell memory formation after mild COVID-19. The 5'RACE method, run with constant-segment primers, produced TCR alpha and TCR beta cDNA libraries (carrying sample barcodes and UMIs). TCRdb reanalysed the 5' RACE reads using MiXCR and keeps one entry per CDR3 protein. This sample yields roughly 310,000 distinct CDR3 sequences, of which 15% are seen a single time; approximately 20% belongs to the top ten. Between the trimmed V and J ends, which lost 2 bases and 1 base, there was a span of 5 bases. In germline, CDR1 is SGHTA, CDR2 FQGTGA. CDR3 size: 13 residues. This clonotype was counted ten times or more.

The rearrangement links TRBV7-3 to TRBJ1-1; D is ambiguous. The sequence came from a man between 18 and 35 years old who had mild COVID-19 (a few samples of this study predate the infection). Cell type and time point are not known. The specimen sequenced was PBMCs or a T cell subset sorted from them (not recorded which). The DNA of the CDR3 is TGTGCCAGCAGCTTATCCCGGAACACTGAAGCTTTCTTT. Translating gives CASSLSRNTEAFF.